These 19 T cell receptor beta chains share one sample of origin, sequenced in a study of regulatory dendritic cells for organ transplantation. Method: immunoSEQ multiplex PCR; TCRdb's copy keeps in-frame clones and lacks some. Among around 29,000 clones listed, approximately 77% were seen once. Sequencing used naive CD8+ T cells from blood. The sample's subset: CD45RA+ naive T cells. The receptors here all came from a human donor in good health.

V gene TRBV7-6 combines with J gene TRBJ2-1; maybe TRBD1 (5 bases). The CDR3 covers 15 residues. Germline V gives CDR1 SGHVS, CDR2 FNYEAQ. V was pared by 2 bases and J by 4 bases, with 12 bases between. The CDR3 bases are TGTGCCAGCAGCTTAAGCACAGGACCATACAATGAGCAGTTCTTC. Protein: CASSLSTGPYNEQFF. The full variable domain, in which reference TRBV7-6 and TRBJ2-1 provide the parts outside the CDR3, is GAGVSQSPRYKVTKRGQDVALRCDPISGHVSLYWYRQALGQGPEFLTYFNYEAQQDKSGLPNDRFSAERPEGSISTLTIQRTEQRDSAMYRCASSLSTGPYNEQFFGPGTRLTVL.

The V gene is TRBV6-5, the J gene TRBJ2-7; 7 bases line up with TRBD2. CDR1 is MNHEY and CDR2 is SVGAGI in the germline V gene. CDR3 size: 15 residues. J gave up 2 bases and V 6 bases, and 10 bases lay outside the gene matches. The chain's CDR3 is CASSPRGGETYEQYF. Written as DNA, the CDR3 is TGTGCCAGCAGCCCGCGGGGAGGGGAAACCTACGAGCAGTACTTC.

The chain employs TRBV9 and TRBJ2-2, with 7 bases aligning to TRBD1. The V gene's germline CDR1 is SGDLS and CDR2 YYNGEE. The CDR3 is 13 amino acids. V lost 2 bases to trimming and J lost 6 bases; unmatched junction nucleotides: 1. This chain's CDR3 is CASSVDRAGELFF. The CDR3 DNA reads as TGTGCCAGCAGCGTCGACAGGGCCGGGGAGCTGTTTTTT.

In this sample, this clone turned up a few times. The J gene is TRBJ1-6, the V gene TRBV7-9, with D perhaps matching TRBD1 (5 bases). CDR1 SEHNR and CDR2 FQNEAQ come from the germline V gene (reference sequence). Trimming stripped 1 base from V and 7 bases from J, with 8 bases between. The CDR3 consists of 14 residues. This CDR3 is CASSLGQKNSPLHF. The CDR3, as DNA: TGTGCCAGCAGCTTAGGACAGAAGAATTCACCCCTCCACTTT.

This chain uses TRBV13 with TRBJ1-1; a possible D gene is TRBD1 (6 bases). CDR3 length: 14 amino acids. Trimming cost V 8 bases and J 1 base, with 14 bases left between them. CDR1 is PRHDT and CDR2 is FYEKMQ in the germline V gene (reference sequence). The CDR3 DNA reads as TGTGCCAGCCGGGGATGGGGGCCGAACACTGAAGCTTTCTTT. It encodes CASRGWGPNTEAFF.

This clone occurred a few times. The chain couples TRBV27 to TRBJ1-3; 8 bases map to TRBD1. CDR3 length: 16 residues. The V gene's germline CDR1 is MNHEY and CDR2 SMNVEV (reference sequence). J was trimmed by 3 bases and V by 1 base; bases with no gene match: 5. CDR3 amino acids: CASSLYPGGRGNTIYF. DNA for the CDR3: TGTGCCAGCAGTTTATATCCAGGGGGCCGTGGAAACACCATATATTTT.

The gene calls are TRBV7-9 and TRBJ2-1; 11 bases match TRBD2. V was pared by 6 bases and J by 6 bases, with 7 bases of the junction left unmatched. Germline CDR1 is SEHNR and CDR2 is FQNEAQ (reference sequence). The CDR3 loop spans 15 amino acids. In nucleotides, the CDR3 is TGTGCCAGCAGATTTAGCGGGGGGGCCGGCAATGAGCAGTTCTTC. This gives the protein CASRFSGGAGNEQFF.

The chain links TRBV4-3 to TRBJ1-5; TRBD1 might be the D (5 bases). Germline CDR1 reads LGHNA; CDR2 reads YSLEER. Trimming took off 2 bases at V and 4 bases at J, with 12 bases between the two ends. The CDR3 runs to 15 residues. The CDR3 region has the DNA TGCGCCAGCAGCCAATTTCTGGGGCGGAATCAGCCCCAGCATTTT. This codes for CASSQFLGRNQPQHF.

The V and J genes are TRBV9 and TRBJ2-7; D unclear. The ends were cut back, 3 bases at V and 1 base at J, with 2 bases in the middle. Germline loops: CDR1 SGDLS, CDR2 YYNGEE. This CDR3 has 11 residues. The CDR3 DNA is TGTGCCAGCAGCGCTTCCTACGAGCAGTACTTC. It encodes CASSASYEQYF.

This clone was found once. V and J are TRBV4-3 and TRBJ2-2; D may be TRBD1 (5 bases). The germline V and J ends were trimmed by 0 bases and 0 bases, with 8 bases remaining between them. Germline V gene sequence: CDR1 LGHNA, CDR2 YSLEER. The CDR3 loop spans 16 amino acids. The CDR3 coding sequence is TGCGCCAGCAGCCAAGATAGGACAACGAACACCGGGGAGCTGTTTTTT. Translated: CASSQDRTTNTGELFF.

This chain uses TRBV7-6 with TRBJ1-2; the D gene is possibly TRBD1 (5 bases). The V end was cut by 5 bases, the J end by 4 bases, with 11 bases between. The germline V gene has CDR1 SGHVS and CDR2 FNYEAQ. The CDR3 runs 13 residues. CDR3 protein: CASSPTGGYGYTF. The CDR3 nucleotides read TGTGCCAGCAGCCCCACGGGGGGCTATGGCTACACCTTC.

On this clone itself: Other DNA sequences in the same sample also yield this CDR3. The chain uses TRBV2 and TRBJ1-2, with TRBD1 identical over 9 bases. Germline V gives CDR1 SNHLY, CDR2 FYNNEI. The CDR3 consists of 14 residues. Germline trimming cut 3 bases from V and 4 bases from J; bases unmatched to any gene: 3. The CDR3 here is CASSEGQGAYGYTF. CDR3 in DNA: TGTGCCAGCAGTGAGGGACAGGGCGCCTATGGCTACACCTTC.

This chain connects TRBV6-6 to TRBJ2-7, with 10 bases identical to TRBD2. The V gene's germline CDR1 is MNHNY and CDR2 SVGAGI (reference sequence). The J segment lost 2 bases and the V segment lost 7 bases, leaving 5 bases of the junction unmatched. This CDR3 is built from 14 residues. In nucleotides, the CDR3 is TGTGCCAGCACCGTAGCGGGGGGTCCCTACGAGCAGTACTTC. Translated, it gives CASTVAGGPYEQYF.

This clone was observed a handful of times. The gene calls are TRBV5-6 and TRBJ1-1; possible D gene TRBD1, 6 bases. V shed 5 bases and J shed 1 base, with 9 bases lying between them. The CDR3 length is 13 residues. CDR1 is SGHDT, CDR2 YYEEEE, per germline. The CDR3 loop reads CASSLQGNTEAFF. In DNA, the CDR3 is TGTGCCAGCAGTCTACAGGGGAACACTGAAGCTTTCTTT.

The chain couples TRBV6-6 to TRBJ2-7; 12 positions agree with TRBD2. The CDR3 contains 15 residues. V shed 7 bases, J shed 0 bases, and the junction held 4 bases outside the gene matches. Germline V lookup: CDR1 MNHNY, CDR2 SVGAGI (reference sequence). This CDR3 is CASTELAGGSYEQYF. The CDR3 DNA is TGTGCCAGCACCGAACTAGCGGGGGGCTCCTACGAGCAGTACTTC.

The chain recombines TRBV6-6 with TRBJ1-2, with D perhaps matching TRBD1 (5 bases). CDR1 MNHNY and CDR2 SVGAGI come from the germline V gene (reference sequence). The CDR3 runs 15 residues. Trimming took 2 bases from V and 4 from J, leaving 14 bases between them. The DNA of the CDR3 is TGTGCCAGCAGTTACGGGCTTGACGGGGGCTATGGCTACACCTTC. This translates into CASSYGLDGGYGYTF.

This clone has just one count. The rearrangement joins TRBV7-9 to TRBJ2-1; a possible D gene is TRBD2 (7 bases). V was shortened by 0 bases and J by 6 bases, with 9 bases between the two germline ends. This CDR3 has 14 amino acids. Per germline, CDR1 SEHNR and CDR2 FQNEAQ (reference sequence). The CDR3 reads CASSLAGGLNEQFF. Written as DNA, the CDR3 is TGTGCCAGCAGCTTAGCGGGGGGGCTCAATGAGCAGTTCTTC.

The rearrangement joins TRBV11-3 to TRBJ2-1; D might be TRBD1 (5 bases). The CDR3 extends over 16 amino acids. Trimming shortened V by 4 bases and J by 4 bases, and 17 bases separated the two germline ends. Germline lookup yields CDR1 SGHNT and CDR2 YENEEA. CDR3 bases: TGTGCCAGCAGCTCCAAACAAGGGGTGGGTTACAATGAGCAGTTCTTC. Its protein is CASSSKQGVGYNEQFF.

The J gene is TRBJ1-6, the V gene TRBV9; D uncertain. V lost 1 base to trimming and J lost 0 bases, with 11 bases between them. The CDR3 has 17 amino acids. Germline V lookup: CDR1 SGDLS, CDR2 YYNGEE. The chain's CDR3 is CASSVLIFSSYNSPLHF. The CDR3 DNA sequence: TGTGCCAGCAGCGTACTCATTTTTAGCTCCTATAATTCACCCCTCCACTTT.